Listed here is a single T cell receptor beta chain. There is no known antigen for this receptor. Within one base of it there is no much larger clone, and no base qualities were kept. The V end gives up 6 bases and the J end 4 bases, leaving 9 bases in the junction not matched to a gene. According to the germline V gene (reference sequence), CDR1 reads DFQATT and CDR2 reads SNEGSKA. CDR3 length: 14 amino acids, cysteine to phenylalanine. The retained sequence is limited to the CDR3, 42 bases, with the frame set at the first base. The data derive from a study of metastatic and nonmetastatic thyroid tumors (dated by TCRdb to 2020 to 2021). For the wider study: Repertoires from peripheral blood and from tumor or nodule tissue samples of malignant and benign thyroid patients were compared.

Library prep was done by PCR. The data were produced on an Illumina HiSeq 4000. High-throughput sequencing was used to profile the CDR3 region of the TCR beta-chain in every patient. In the paper's pipeline: The researchers built a classifier to tell apart papillary thyroid cancer patients with distant metastasis, based on CDR3 differences among clinicopathological groups. To measure repertoire diversity the researchers used the Shannon index, while the Morisita-Horn index served to gauge how similar the tumor and blood repertoires were. TCRdb passed the public sequencing reads through fastp at Q25 and MiXCR, retaining productive beta sequences. The V and J calls and clone size are TCRdb's, not the authors'. The sample table lists about 32,000 clones, around 33% of them with a count of one. The ten largest make up roughly 16% of the sample. No treatment had been received by any patient before thyroid surgery. Using T-cell receptor beta sequencing, the study looked back at clinical samples from patients collected from the early 2010s to the late 2010s.

The investigation overall reported the following: In both blood and tumor samples, malignant tumors were reported to have significantly higher TCR beta diversity than benign nodules.

The origin of this receptor is a female donor with papillary thyroid cancer or a benign thyroid nodule (not recorded which). Some clones in this sample may be carry-over from other donors' samples. Sequencing was done on a sample of tumor tissue. The V gene is TRBV20-1 and the J gene is TRBJ1-2; TRBD1 matches 9 bases in the middle. The CDR3 region: CSARDREKGYGYTF. The nucleotides are TGCAGTGCAAGGGACAGGGAAAAGGGCTATGGCTACACCTTC.